Listed below are T cell receptor beta chains from one sample, sequenced in a study. TCRdb fed the 5' RACE reads into MiXCR, producing one record per CDR3 protein. The sample records tens of thousands of distinct CDR3 sequences, roughly 27% being singletons. The specimen was tumor-infiltrating Tregs sorted from the breast tumor. The source is a female donor with breast cancer. Both conserved end residues are part of each CDR3. Fields, in order: clone size, J gene, CDR3 length, V gene, D gene, CDR3 protein, CDR3 DNA. The D gene is left open where the match is weak. Some rows mark clone size as missing; the rest say once, few, many or name a class of expanded clone.

size: .; J: TRBJ2-1; length: 15; V: TRBV5-5; D: TRBD2; CDR3: CASSTTSGSSNERFF; DNA: TGTGCCAGCAGCACGACTAGCGGGAGTTCCAATGAGCGGTTCTTC
size: .; J: TRBJ2-7; length: 12; V: TRBV2; D: .; CDR3: CASSWQSYEQYF; DNA: TGTGCCAGCAGTTGGCAGTCCTACGAGCAGTACTTC
size: many; J: TRBJ2-3; length: 16; V: TRBV7-2; D: TRBD1; CDR3: CASSTPDRGVTDTQYF; DNA: TGTGCCAGCAGCACCCCGGACAGGGGGGTCACAGATACGCAGTATTTT
size: .; J: TRBJ1-1; length: 15; V: TRBV7-8; D: .; CDR3: CASSALRTFDTEAFF; DNA: TGTGCCAGCAGCGCCTTGAGGACATTTGACACTGAAGCTTTCTTT
size: few; J: TRBJ1-6; length: 15; V: TRBV2; D: .; CDR3: CASSQGRLYNSPLHF; DNA: TGTGCCAGCAGTCAAGGACGGCTCTATAATTCACCCCTCCACTTT
size: .; J: TRBJ2-2; length: 14; V: TRBV7-3; D: .; CDR3: CASSKTRDTGELFF; DNA: TGTGCCAGCAGCAAGACTAGAGACACCGGGGAGCTGTTTTTT
size: many; J: TRBJ1-1; length: 14; V: TRBV5-1; D: .; CDR3: CASSLRGLNTEAFF; DNA: TGCGCCAGCAGCTTACGGGGCCTGAACACTGAAGCTTTCTTT
size: many; J: TRBJ2-1; length: 17; V: TRBV20-1; D: .; CDR3: CSAYTPEGGLRYNEQFF; DNA: TGCAGTGCTTATACTCCGGAGGGAGGACTCAGATACAATGAGCAGTTCTTC
size: .; J: TRBJ2-7; length: 16; V: TRBV12-3/TRBV12-4; D: TRBD2; CDR3: CASSLLLAGFPYEQYF; DNA: TGTGCCAGCAGTTTACTACTAGCGGGATTTCCCTACGAGCAGTACTTC
size: once; J: TRBJ2-7; length: 15; V: TRBV20-1; D: .; CDR3: CSARALWAGAYEQYF; DNA: TGCAGTGCTAGGGCGTTGTGGGCGGGTGCCTACGAGCAGTACTTC
size: .; J: TRBJ2-3; length: 17; V: TRBV5-1; D: TRBD2; CDR3: CASSDSGLAGVEDTQYF; DNA: TGCGCCAGCAGCGACTCAGGACTAGCGGGAGTAGAAGATACGCAGTATTTT
size: many; J: TRBJ1-5; length: 13; V: TRBV12-3/TRBV12-4; D: .; CDR3: CASNKGTNQPQHF; DNA: TGTGCCAGCAACAAGGGAACTAATCAGCCCCAGCATTTT
size: few; J: TRBJ1-5; length: 15; V: TRBV19; D: TRBD1; CDR3: CASTLGQGGNQPQHF; DNA: TGTGCCAGTACCTTGGGACAGGGGGGCAATCAGCCCCAGCATTTT
size: few; J: TRBJ2-1; length: 16; V: TRBV30; D: TRBD2; CDR3: CAWSRGVSGRDNEQFF; DNA: TGTGCCTGGAGCAGGGGTGTGAGCGGGAGAGACAATGAGCAGTTCTTC
size: many; J: TRBJ1-6; length: 12; V: TRBV5-1; D: .; CDR3: CAKQGVNSPLHF; DNA: TGCGCCAAACAGGGTGTAAATTCACCCCTCCACTTT
size: .; J: TRBJ1-5; length: 15; V: TRBV12-3/TRBV12-4; D: TRBD1; CDR3: CASSPGQGPYQPQHF; DNA: TGTGCCAGCAGTCCCGGACAGGGCCCTTATCAGCCCCAGCATTTT
size: medium-sized; J: TRBJ1-4; length: 14; V: TRBV7-6; D: .; CDR3: CASSQGTVNEKLFF; DNA: TGTGCCAGCAGCCAGGGGACGGTAAATGAAAAACTGTTTTTT
size: many; J: TRBJ1-1; length: 14; V: TRBV5-1; D: .; CDR3: CASSFRGGNTEAFF; DNA: TGCGCCAGCAGCTTCAGGGGCGGGAACACTGAAGCTTTCTTT
size: many; J: TRBJ2-1; length: 15; V: TRBV6-1; D: TRBD2; CDR3: CASSEQSGRDNEQFF; DNA: TGTGCCAGCAGTGAACAGAGCGGGAGGGACAATGAGCAGTTCTTC
size: few; J: TRBJ1-3; length: 15; V: TRBV6-5; D: .; CDR3: CASSYLGEAGNTIYF; DNA: TGTGCCAGCAGTTACCTCGGGGAAGCCGGAAACACCATATATTTT
size: .; J: TRBJ2-7; length: 13; V: TRBV7-9; D: .; CDR3: CASSSGVQYEQYF; DNA: TGTGCCAGCAGCTCCGGGGTCCAATACGAGCAGTACTTC
size: .; J: TRBJ1-5; length: 13; V: TRBV25-1; D: .; CDR3: CASSWLGNQPQHF; DNA: TGTGCCAGCAGTTGGCTGGGCAATCAGCCCCAGCATTTT
size: .; J: TRBJ2-7; length: 15; V: TRBV3-1; D: .; CDR3: CASSAYRAAPYEQYF; DNA: TGTGCCAGCAGCGCGTACAGGGCGGCGCCCTACGAGCAGTACTTC
size: many; J: TRBJ1-1; length: 13; V: TRBV7-9; D: TRBD1; CDR3: CASSLTGETEAFF; DNA: TGTGCCAGCAGCCTGACAGGGGAAACTGAAGCTTTCTTT
size: many; J: TRBJ1-2; length: 13; V: TRBV20-1; D: TRBD1; CDR3: CSAREGGAYGYTF; DNA: TGCAGTGCTAGAGAAGGGGGCGCCTATGGCTACACCTTC